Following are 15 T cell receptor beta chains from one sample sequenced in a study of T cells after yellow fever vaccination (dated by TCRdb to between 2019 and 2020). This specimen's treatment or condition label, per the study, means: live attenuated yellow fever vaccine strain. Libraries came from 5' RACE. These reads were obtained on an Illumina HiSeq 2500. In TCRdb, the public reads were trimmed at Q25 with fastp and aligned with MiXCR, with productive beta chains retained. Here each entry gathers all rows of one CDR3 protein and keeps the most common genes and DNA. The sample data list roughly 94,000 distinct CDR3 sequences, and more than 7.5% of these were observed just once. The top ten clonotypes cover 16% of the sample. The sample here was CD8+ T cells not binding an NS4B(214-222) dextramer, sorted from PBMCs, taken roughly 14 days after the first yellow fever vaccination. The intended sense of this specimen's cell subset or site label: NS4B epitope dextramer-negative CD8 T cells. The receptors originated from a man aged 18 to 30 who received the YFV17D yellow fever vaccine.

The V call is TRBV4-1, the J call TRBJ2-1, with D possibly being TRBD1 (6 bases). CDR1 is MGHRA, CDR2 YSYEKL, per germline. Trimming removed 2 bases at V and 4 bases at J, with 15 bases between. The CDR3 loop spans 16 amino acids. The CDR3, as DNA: TGCGCCAGCAGCCAAAGGGAGACAGGAGAGTACAATGAGCAGTTCTTC. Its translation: CASSQRETGEYNEQFF.

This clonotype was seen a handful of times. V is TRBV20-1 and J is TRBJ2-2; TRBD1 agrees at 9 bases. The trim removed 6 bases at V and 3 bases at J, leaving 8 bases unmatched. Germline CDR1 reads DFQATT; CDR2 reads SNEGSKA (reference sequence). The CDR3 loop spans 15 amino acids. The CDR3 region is CSAENRGRDTGELFF. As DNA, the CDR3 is TGCAGTGCCGAGAACAGGGGGCGCGACACCGGGGAGCTGTTTTTT.

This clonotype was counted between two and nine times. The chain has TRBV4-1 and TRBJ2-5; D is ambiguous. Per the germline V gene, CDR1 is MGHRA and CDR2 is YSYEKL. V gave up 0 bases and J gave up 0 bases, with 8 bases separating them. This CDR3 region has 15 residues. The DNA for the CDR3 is TGCGCCAGCAGCCAAGAGGACGCAGACCAAGAGACCCAGTACTTC. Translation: CASSQEDADQETQYF.

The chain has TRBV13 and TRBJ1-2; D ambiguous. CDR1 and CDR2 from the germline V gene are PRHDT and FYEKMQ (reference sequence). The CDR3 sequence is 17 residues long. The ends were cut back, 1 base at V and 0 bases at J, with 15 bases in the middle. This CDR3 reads CASSLEMERLSNYGYTF. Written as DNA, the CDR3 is TGTGCCAGCAGCTTAGAGATGGAAAGACTATCTAACTATGGCTACACCTTC. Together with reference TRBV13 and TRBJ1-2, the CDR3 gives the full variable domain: AAGVIQSPRHLIKEKRETATLKCYPIPRHDTVYWYQQGPGQDPQFLISFYEKMQSDKGSIPDRFSAQQFSDYHSELNMSSLELGDSALYFCASSLEMERLSNYGYTFGSGTRLTVV.

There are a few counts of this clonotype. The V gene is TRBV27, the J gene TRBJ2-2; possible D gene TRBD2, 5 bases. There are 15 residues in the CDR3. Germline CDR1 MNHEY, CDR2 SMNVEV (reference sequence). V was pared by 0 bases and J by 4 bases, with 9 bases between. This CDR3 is CASSLSKRATGELFF. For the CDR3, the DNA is TGTGCCAGCAGTTTATCGAAGAGGGCCACCGGGGAGCTGTTTTTT.

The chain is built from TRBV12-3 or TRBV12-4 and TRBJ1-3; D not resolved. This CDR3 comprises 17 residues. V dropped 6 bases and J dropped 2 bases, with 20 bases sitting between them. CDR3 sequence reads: CASSRETEVVAGNTIYF. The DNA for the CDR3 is TGTGCCAGCAGCCGGGAAACAGAAGTGGTCGCTGGAAACACCATATATTTT.

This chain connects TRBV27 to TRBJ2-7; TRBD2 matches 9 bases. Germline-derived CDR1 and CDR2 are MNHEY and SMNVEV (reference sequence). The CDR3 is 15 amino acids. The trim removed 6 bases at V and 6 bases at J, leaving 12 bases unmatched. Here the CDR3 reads CASSSPLSGGVEQYF. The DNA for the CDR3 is TGTGCCAGCAGCTCCCCCCTTAGCGGGGGTGTCGAGCAGTACTTC.

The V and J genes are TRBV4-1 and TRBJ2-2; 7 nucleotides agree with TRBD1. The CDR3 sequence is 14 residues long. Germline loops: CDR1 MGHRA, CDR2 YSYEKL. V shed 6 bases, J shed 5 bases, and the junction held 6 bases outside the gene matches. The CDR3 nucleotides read TGCGCCAGCAGACAGGGGCTTTATACCGGGGAGCTGTTTTTT. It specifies CASRQGLYTGELFF.

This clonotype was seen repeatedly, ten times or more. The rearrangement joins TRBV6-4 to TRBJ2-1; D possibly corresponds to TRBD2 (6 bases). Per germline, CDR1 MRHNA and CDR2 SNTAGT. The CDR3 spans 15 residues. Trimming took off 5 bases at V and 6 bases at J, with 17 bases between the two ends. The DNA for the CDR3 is TGTGCCAGCAGTCCGGGGGACCATCTCAGCAATGAGCAGTTCTTC. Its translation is CASSPGDHLSNEQFF.

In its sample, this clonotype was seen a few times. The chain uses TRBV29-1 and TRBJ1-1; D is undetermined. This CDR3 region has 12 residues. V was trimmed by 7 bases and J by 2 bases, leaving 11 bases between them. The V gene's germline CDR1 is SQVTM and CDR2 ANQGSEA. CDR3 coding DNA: TGCAGCGCTGACGGGCCAAACACTGAAGCTTTCTTT. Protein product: CSADGPNTEAFF.

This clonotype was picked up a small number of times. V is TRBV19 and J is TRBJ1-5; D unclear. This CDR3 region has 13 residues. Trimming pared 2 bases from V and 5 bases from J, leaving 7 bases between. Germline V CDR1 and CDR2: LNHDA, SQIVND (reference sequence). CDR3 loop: CASSIRVDQPQHF. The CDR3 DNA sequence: TGTGCCAGTAGTATAAGGGTAGATCAGCCCCAGCATTTT.

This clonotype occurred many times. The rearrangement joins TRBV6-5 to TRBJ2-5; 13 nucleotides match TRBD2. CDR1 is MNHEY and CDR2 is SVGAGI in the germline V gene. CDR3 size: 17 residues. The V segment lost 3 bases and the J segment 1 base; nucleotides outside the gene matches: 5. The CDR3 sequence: CASSYSRLAGGQETQYF. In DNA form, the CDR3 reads TGTGCCAGCAGTTATTCCAGACTAGCGGGGGGCCAAGAGACCCAGTACTTC.

DNA for the CDR3: TGTGCCAGCAGCTTTTGGGGGGCAAACACCGGGGAGCTGTTTTTT. It codes for CASSFWGANTGELFF. The rearrangement uses TRBV7-9 and TRBJ2-2; D is tentatively TRBD1 or TRBD2 (6 bases each). This CDR3 has 15 residues. In germline, CDR1 is SEHNR, CDR2 FQNEAQ (reference sequence). V lost 3 bases and J lost 2, with 10 bases in between.

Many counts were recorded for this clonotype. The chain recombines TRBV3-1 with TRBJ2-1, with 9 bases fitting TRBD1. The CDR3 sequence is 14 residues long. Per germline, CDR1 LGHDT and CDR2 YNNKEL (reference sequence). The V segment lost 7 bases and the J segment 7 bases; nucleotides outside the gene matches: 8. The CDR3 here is CASKWGQGTNEQFF. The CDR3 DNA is TGTGCCAGCAAATGGGGACAGGGAACTAATGAGCAGTTCTTC.

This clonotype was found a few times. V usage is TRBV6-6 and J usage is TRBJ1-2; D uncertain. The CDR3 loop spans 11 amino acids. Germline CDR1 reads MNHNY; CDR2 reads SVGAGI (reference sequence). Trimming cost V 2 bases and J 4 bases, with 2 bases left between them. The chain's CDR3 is CASSYLYGYTF. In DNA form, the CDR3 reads TGTGCCAGCAGTTACCTCTATGGCTACACCTTC.